The source of this T cell receptor (beta chain) is a study of beta chain features in type 1 diabetes. This clone was seen more than once but under ten times. Its target is unknown. Expressed TCRB transcripts were sequenced, since all the RNA that had been isolated was reverse transcribed. Data came from immunoSEQ multiplex PCR; TCRdb stores just in-frame clones and leaves some out. The sample has about 620,000 clones; roughly 16% are singletons. CDR1 and CDR2 (germline): SQVTM, ANQGSEA. V shed 3 bases and J shed 4 bases, with 10 bases lying between them. This CDR3 contains 13 residues. Study results and caveats: High-TCR-expressing cells could be over-represented by cDNA sequencing.

V and J are TRBV29-1 and TRBJ1-3; no reliable D call. Material: naive CD4+ T cells from blood. The clonotype was recovered from a man aged 18 to 30 in good health. CDR3 loop: CSVDRTGGNTIYF. CDR3 nucleotides: TGCAGCGTTGACCGGACGGGAGGAAACACCATATATTTT.